The clone carrying this T cell receptor beta chain was picked up one time. The sample belongs to a study of blood T cell repertoires in COVID-19. The overall study: Samples taken during acute and convalescent COVID-19 were collected in the United States, Italy and Spain.

The protocol was immunoSEQ multiplex PCR, while the TCRdb copy is restricted to in-frame clones and leaves out a portion. The sample shows 360,000 or so clones, roughly nine tenths of them seen only once. Trimming shortened V by 0 bases and J by 3 bases, and 14 bases separated the two germline ends. The CDR3 totals 15 residues. CDR1 is SQVTM, CDR2 ANQGSEA, per germline. This clonotype originated in an older woman with COVID-19, enrolled during active disease. The source material was peripheral blood. The chain joins TRBV29-1 to TRBJ1-2; TRBD1 might be the D (5 bases). In DNA, the CDR3 is TGCAGCGTTGAAGATGGACAATCGACTCACTATGGCTACACCTTC. Amino acid sequence: CSVEDGQSTHYGYTF.